These 19 T cell receptor beta chains were sequenced from one sample in a study of T cell responses to AZD1222 COVID-19 vaccine. The method was immunoSEQ multiplex PCR; TCRdb's version includes in-frame clones alone and lacks a portion of them. The repertoire consists of roughly 120,000 clones, with approximately 90% occurring once and the leading ten covering over 4.5%. The sequencing used peripheral blood, collected on day 0 of AZD1222 vaccination. Receptors originate from an adult in good health.

The chain links TRBV18 to TRBJ2-3, with TRBD1 matching 10 bases. Per germline, CDR1 KGHSH and CDR2 LQKENI. With 4 bases clipped from V and 2 bases from J, the junction kept 12 bases outside the gene matches. CDR3 length: 18 residues. CDR3 bases: TGTGCCAGCTCACTATCGCGATCCGGGACAGGGGACACAGATACGCAGTATTTT. It specifies CASSLSRSGTGDTDTQYF.

The genes are TRBV3-1 (or the pseudogene TRBV3-2) and TRBJ1-1; D might be TRBD1 (5 bases). Germline CDR1 and CDR2: LGHDT and YNNKEL (reference sequence). The ends were cut back, 0 bases at V and 1 base at J, with 9 bases in the middle. The CDR3 contains 15 residues. CDR3 DNA: TGTGCCAGCAGCCAAGACGGGGCACCGAACACTGAAGCTTTCTTT. Its translation: CASSQDGAPNTEAFF.

This chain connects TRBV4-2 to TRBJ2-5, with 7 bases aligning to TRBD2. The CDR3 has 15 residues. The ends lost 4 bases at V and 3 bases at J; junction bases unmatched: 8. Germline CDR1 LGHNA, CDR2 YNFKEQ. CDR3 sequence reads: CASSPGAGNKETQYF. As DNA, the CDR3 is TGTGCCAGCAGCCCGGGAGCGGGGAACAAAGAGACCCAGTACTTC.

CDR3 amino acids: CASSPYNEQFF. DNA of the CDR3: TGTGCCAGCAGTCCCTACAATGAGCAGTTCTTC. The chain joins TRBV27 to TRBJ2-1, with D unresolved. This CDR3 contains 11 residues. V dropped 5 bases and J dropped 2 bases, with 1 base sitting between them. Germline CDR1 and CDR2: MNHEY and SMNVEV (reference sequence).

V is TRBV19 and J is TRBJ2-5; possible D gene TRBD2, 6 bases. The CDR3 consists of 13 residues. V lost 1 base and J lost 7, with 10 bases in between. CDR1 is LNHDA, CDR2 SQIVND, per germline (reference sequence). The CDR3 DNA reads TGTGCCAGTAGTATAGCTCTGCGGGGGACCCAGTACTTC. Translating it yields CASSIALRGTQYF.

J is TRBJ1-5 and V is TRBV11-3; D is uncertain. V lost 5 bases and J lost 10, with 3 bases in between. Germline CDR1 and CDR2: SGHNT and YENEEA. The CDR3 extends over 9 amino acids. The CDR3: CASSPPQHF. In nucleotides, the CDR3 is TGTGCCAGCAGCCCCCCCCAGCATTTT.

The V gene is TRBV5-6, the J gene TRBJ2-1; TRBD2 matches 7 bases. Germline V gene data show CDR1 as SGHDT and CDR2 as YYEEEE. The V segment lost 0 bases and the J segment 7 bases; nucleotides outside the gene matches: 13. CDR3 length: 17 residues. CDR3 sequence reads: CASSLAAMGAGKNEQFF. CDR3 DNA: TGTGCCAGCAGCTTGGCCGCGATGGGAGCGGGGAAGAATGAGCAGTTCTTC.

The CDR3 loop is CASRADASPLHF. CDR3 DNA: TGTGCCAGCAGGGCGGACGCTTCACCCCTCCACTTT. The chain combines TRBV12-3 or TRBV12-4 with TRBJ1-6; no clear D gene. V dropped 6 bases and J dropped 9 bases, with 9 bases sitting between them. The CDR3 covers 12 residues.

The chain recombines TRBV10-1 with TRBJ2-7, with a tentative D call TRBD1 (5 bases). The ends were cut back, 3 bases at V and 5 bases at J, with 11 bases in the middle. In germline, CDR1 is WNHNN, CDR2 SYGVQD (reference sequence). The CDR3 is 13 amino acids. The CDR3 DNA is TGCGCCAGCAGTGAAGTGGACAACGACGAGCAGTACTTC. Protein sequence: CASSEVDNDEQYF.

The chain combines TRBV27 with TRBJ1-1; weak D call: TRBD1 (5 bases). This CDR3 is 14 amino acids long. Germline-derived CDR1 and CDR2 are MNHEY and SMNVEV (reference sequence). V shed 2 bases and J shed 5 bases, with 12 bases lying between them. Written as DNA, the CDR3 is TGTGCCAGCAGTTTAGGGGGGGTGTTGACTGAAGCTTTCTTT. This sequence encodes CASSLGGVLTEAFF.

Of note for this clone: Other DNA sequences within the sample encode an identical CDR3. The V gene is TRBV6-6, the J gene TRBJ1-5; weak D call: TRBD1 (6 bases). The germline V and J ends were trimmed by 6 bases and 1 base, with 10 bases remaining between them. The germline V gene has CDR1 MNHNY and CDR2 SVGAGI (reference sequence). The CDR3 is 14 amino acids. The CDR3 reads CASSRGGSNQPQHF. CDR3 DNA: TGTGCCAGCAGCAGGGGAGGCAGCAATCAGCCCCAGCATTTT.

The chain has TRBV5-4 and TRBJ1-6; TRBD1 aligns across 7 bases. CDR1 is SGHNT and CDR2 is YYREEE in the germline V gene (reference sequence). The V segment lost 2 bases and the J segment 10 bases; nucleotides outside the gene matches: 9. There are 15 residues in the CDR3. The CDR3 DNA follows: TGTGCCAGCAGCTTCGTAGGGGGCAGGAACTCACCCCTCCACTTT. This gives the protein CASSFVGGRNSPLHF. The full variable domain, with the rest looked up from reference TRBV5-4 and TRBJ1-6, is ETGVTQSPTHLIKTRGQQVTLRCSSQSGHNTVSWYQQALGQGPQFIFQYYREEENGRGNFPPRFSGLQFPNYSSELNVNALELDDSALYLCASSFVGGRNSPLHFGNGTRLTVT.

This chain links TRBV7-2 with TRBJ2-7, with 10 nucleotides matching TRBD2. The CDR3 extends over 16 amino acids. V lost 0 bases to trimming and J lost 4 bases; unmatched junction nucleotides: 6. The germline gives CDR1 SGHTA, CDR2 FQGNSA. The CDR3 DNA reads as TGTGCCAGCAGCTTAGCAATTAGCGGGGGGCTATACGAGCAGTACTTC. Translated, it gives CASSLAISGGLYEQYF.

The V and J genes are TRBV3-1 (or the pseudogene TRBV3-2) and TRBJ1-1, with D uncertain. CDR1 is LGHDT, CDR2 YNNKEL, per germline (reference sequence). The CDR3 contains 11 residues. The germline V and J ends were trimmed by 4 bases and 7 bases, with 7 bases remaining between them. The CDR3 region is CASSPSNEAFF. The CDR3 DNA reads TGTGCCAGCAGCCCCTCGAATGAAGCTTTCTTT.

V usage is TRBV5-1 and J usage is TRBJ1-3; 7 nucleotides match TRBD1. CDR1 SGHRS and CDR2 YFSETQ come from the germline V gene. The CDR3 contains 16 residues. Trimming took 4 bases from V and 1 from J; bases not matched to a gene: 8. CDR3 bases: TGCGCCAGCAGCGCTACGACAGGGAGGTCTGGAAACACCATATATTTT. It translates to CASSATTGRSGNTIYF.

The chain combines TRBV7-9 with TRBJ2-3; D might be TRBD2 (5 bases). There are 13 residues in the CDR3. V shed 5 bases and J shed 5 bases, with 11 bases lying between them. CDR1 SEHNR and CDR2 FQNEAQ come from the germline V gene (reference sequence). This chain's CDR3 is CASSRDTLDTQYF. CDR3 DNA sequence: TGTGCCAGCAGCCGGGATACACTAGATACGCAGTATTTT.

The chain carries TRBV13 and TRBJ2-7, with TRBD2 as a possible D gene (6 bases). Per the germline V gene, CDR1 is PRHDT and CDR2 is FYEKMQ (reference sequence). This CDR3 is 15 amino acids long. Trimming took 3 bases from V and 2 from J, leaving 14 bases between them. CDR3 in amino acids: CASSFGGGGTYEQYF. CDR3 in DNA: TGTGCCAGCAGCTTCGGGGGTGGAGGTACCTACGAGCAGTACTTC.

This chain links TRBV2 with TRBJ1-6, with TRBD1 identical over 8 bases. The CDR3 is made up of 14 amino acids. V shed 7 bases, J shed 6 bases, and the junction held 5 bases outside the gene matches. Germline V gives CDR1 SNHLY, CDR2 FYNNEI. The CDR3 bases are TGTGCCAGCAAAGAGACAGGGGCTAATTCACCCCTCCACTTT. This encodes CASKETGANSPLHF.

The chain has TRBV5-1 and TRBJ2-7, with D possibly being TRBD1 or TRBD2 (5 bases each). The ends were cut back, 4 bases at V and 5 bases at J, with 19 bases in the middle. The CDR3 has 15 amino acids. Germline CDR1 is SGHRS and CDR2 is YFSETQ. The CDR3: CASSPGPPTVHEQYF. CDR3 DNA: TGCGCCAGCAGCCCGGGACCACCGACCGTCCACGAGCAGTACTTC.